This is a list of T cell receptor beta chains from one sample in a study of blood T cell repertoires in COVID-19. Clones were sequenced by immunoSEQ multiplex PCR, and TCRdb holds only the in-frame ones, with some missing. The sample has 80,000 to 100,000 clones, about 74% seen once. The sequenced sample consisted of peripheral blood. These receptors were collected from a man between 70 and 80 years old with COVID-19, enrolled during active disease. Both conserved end residues are part of each CDR3. D genes are given only for firm matches.

D gene	V gene	J gene	CDR3 DNA	CDR3 protein
.	TRBV10-3	TRBJ1-5	TGTGCCATCAGTGATCCTTTTGGACAGATCCCAAATCAGCCCCAGCATTTT	CAISDPFGQIPNQPQHF
.	TRBV28	TRBJ1-4	TGTGCCAGCAGTTTAATGGCAGGGGCTTCTGAAAAACTGTTTTTT	CASSLMAGASEKLFF
TRBD2	TRBV27	TRBJ2-7	TGTGCCAGCAGTTTTAGGTGGCTAGCGGTCTCCTACGAGCAGTACTTC	CASSFRWLAVSYEQYF
.	TRBV29-1	TRBJ1-2	TGCAGCGTTGAAGGGACAGAAAATAACTATGGCTACACCTTC	CSVEGTENNYGYTF
.	TRBV28	TRBJ2-1	TGTGCCAGCAGTTTATGGGCAGAATACAATGAGCAGTTCTTC	CASSLWAEYNEQFF
TRBD1	TRBV28	TRBJ2-7	TGTGCCAGCAGTCCCTCCCCGACAGGGGCGTCCCTTGACTACGAGCAGTACTTC	CASSPSPTGASLDYEQYF
TRBD2	TRBV5-1	TRBJ2-1	TGCGCCAGCAGCTTGGGTTGGACTAGCGGGGCATACAATGAGCAGTTCTTC	CASSLGWTSGAYNEQFF
TRBD2	TRBV10-3	TRBJ2-5	TGTGCCATCAGACTAGCGATCCAAGAGACCCAGTACTTC	CAIRLAIQETQYF
.	TRBV7-2	TRBJ2-7	TGTGCCAGCAGCTTAGGTGGCCGTTCCTACGAGCAGTACTTC	CASSLGGRSYEQYF
TRBD2	TRBV27	TRBJ2-5	TGTGCCAGCAGTTTACTTGCGACGGGAGGGAGAGAGACCCAGTACTTC	CASSLLATGGRETQYF
TRBD2	TRBV7-2	TRBJ2-3	TGTGCCAGCAGCCGGGCGCGGAGCGGGAGTAGAAATACGCAGTATTTT	CASSRARSGSRNTQYF
TRBD1	TRBV4-1	TRBJ2-5	TGCGCCAGCAGCCTTCGGACAGGGCAAGAGACCCAGTACTTC	CASSLRTGQETQYF
.	TRBV9	TRBJ1-4	TGTGCCAGCAGCGTAGGAACGGTGAATGAAAAACTGTTTTTT	CASSVGTVNEKLFF
.	TRBV4-2	TRBJ1-4	TGTGCCAGCATTAGGAGAATTGCAACTAATGAAAAACTGTTTTTT	CASIRRIATNEKLFF
TRBD1	TRBV6-2/TRBV6-3	TRBJ1-5	TGTGCCAGCAGCTTCGGACAGGGGAGTCAGCCCCAGCATTTT	CASSFGQGSQPQHF
TRBD2	TRBV11-3	TRBJ2-1	TGTGCCAGCAGCTTAATGAGCGGGAGAGGGAATGAGCAGTTCTTC	CASSLMSGRGNEQFF
.	TRBV11-2	TRBJ2-5	TGTGCCAGCAGCCTACCCCCAGGGAAAGAGACCCAGTACTTC	CASSLPPGKETQYF
TRBD2	TRBV11-2	TRBJ2-1	TGTGCCAGCAGCCTGCTGGCGGGAGGGGTCAATGAGCAGTTCTTC	CASSLLAGGVNEQFF
.	TRBV9	TRBJ1-1	TGTGCCAGCAGCCCAGGTTACGCTGAAGCTTTCTTT	CASSPGYAEAFF
TRBD2	TRBV28	TRBJ2-3	TGTGCCAGCAGTCCCAGCGGGAGTGGCACAGATACGCAGTATTTT	CASSPSGSGTDTQYF
TRBD2	TRBV28	TRBJ2-1	TGTGCCAGCAGTTTACTATTGAGCGGGAGGGGTAATGAGCAGTTCTTC	CASSLLLSGRGNEQFF
.	TRBV11-2	TRBJ1-4	TGTGCCAGCAGCTACGGACCAGGGATGCGTATGTTTTTT	CASSYGPGMRMFF
.	TRBV9	TRBJ2-1	TGTGCCAGCAGCGTAGAAGCGGCCTCCTACAATGAGCAGTTCTTC	CASSVEAASYNEQFF
TRBD2	TRBV14	TRBJ2-5	TGTGCCAGCAGCCTGGGGGACTACCCTGGAGAGACCCAGTACTTC	CASSLGDYPGETQYF